The 24 T cell receptor beta chains below all came from one sample that was sequenced in a study of shared clonotypes between healthy human individuals. Clones were sequenced by immunoSEQ multiplex PCR, and TCRdb holds only the in-frame ones, with some missing. The profile shows approximately 340,000 clones, roughly 80% of them singletons. Sample: memory CD4+ T cells sorted from blood. As for subset: CD45RA-negative fraction. Source of these receptors: a man younger than 40 in good health.

This clone has a handful of counts. The genes are TRBV19 and TRBJ2-2, with a possible D match to TRBD1 (5 bases). The CDR3 is made up of 14 amino acids. Between the trimmed V and J ends, which lost 7 bases and 2 bases, there was a span of 11 bases. Germline loops: CDR1 LNHDA, CDR2 SQIVND (reference sequence). In DNA form, the CDR3 reads TGTGCCAGTATGGGGCAGGGCAACACCGGGGAGCTGTTTTTT. Amino acids: CASMGQGNTGELFF.

The chain carries TRBV5-1 and TRBJ2-7, with 8 bases identical to TRBD2. Germline V gives CDR1 SGHRS, CDR2 YFSETQ. With 4 bases clipped from V and 3 bases from J, the junction kept 6 bases outside the gene matches. This CDR3 comprises 14 residues. CDR3 nucleotides: TGCGCCAGCAGCCATAGCGGGACCAGCTACGAGCAGTACTTC. Translation gives CASSHSGTSYEQYF.

CDR3 amino acids: CASSLGSAGNSPLHF. DNA of the CDR3: TGTGCCAGCAGCTTAGGATCGGCAGGGAACTCACCCCTCCACTTT. This chain connects TRBV7-9 to TRBJ1-6; D may be TRBD1 (5 bases). The CDR3 has 15 amino acids. V gave up 1 base and J gave up 10 bases, with 14 bases separating them. The germline CDR1 and CDR2 sequences are SEHNR and FQNEAQ (reference sequence).

The V gene is TRBV7-8, the J gene TRBJ2-5; D not resolved. The CDR3 loop spans 16 amino acids. V dropped 3 bases and J dropped 2 bases, with 16 bases sitting between them. Germline-derived CDR1 and CDR2 are SGHVS and FQNEAQ. The CDR3 region has the DNA TGTGCCAGCAGCTTTCCGGTTCTAGATTTTCAAGAGACCCAGTACTTC. Its translation is CASSFPVLDFQETQYF.

The gene calls are TRBV5-1 and TRBJ2-5; no clear D. CDR3 length: 13 residues. The germline V gene has CDR1 SGHRS and CDR2 YFSETQ. Trimming shortened V by 6 bases and J by 5 bases, and 14 bases separated the two germline ends. CDR3 amino acids: CASTTQGLETQYF. DNA for the CDR3: TGCGCCAGCACCACCCAAGGGTTGGAGACCCAGTACTTC.

J is TRBJ2-1 and V is TRBV28; TRBD1 aligns across 8 bases. CDR3 length equals 16 residues. From germline, CDR1 is MDHEN and CDR2 SYDVKM. Trimming removed 2 bases from V and 1 base from J; junction bases left unmatched: 4. CDR3 in DNA: TGTGCCAGCAGTTTACTCGGGACAGGATCCTACAATGAGCAGTTCTTC. This encodes CASSLLGTGSYNEQFF.

This clone has a handful of counts. The V and J genes are TRBV2 and TRBJ1-2; 7 positions match TRBD1. Losses at the gene ends were 6 bases for V and 4 bases for J; bases not matched to a gene: 11. Germline V CDR1 and CDR2: SNHLY, FYNNEI. The CDR3 extends over 15 amino acids. CDR3 sequence: CASSLSTGLSYGYTF. DNA for the CDR3: TGTGCCAGCAGCCTCTCGACAGGGTTAAGCTATGGCTACACCTTC.

This chain connects TRBV11-2 to TRBJ2-2; D is unresolved. The CDR3 totals 15 residues. The V gene's germline CDR1 is SGHAT and CDR2 FQNNGV. With 3 bases removed from V and 0 bases from J, the gap between germline ends came to 8 bases. In DNA, the CDR3 is TGTGCCAGCAGCTTGAACAGCGCGAACACCGGGGAGCTGTTTTTT. This encodes CASSLNSANTGELFF.

This clone was seen only a few times. In the same sample, other DNA sequences code for this CDR3. The chain has TRBV27 and TRBJ2-1, with TRBD2 matching 14 bases. The CDR3 totals 16 residues. J was trimmed by 5 bases and V by 2 bases; bases with no gene match: 2. CDR1 and CDR2 from the germline V gene are MNHEY and SMNVEV (reference sequence). DNA of the CDR3: TGTGCCAGCAGTTTAAGACTAGCGGGAGGGGACAATGAGCAGTTCTTC. It encodes CASSLRLAGGDNEQFF.

This chain joins TRBV5-1 and TRBJ1-1; D is undetermined. This CDR3 region has 14 residues. V lost 0 bases to trimming and J lost 0 bases, with 6 bases between them. Germline CDR1 and CDR2: SGHRS and YFSETQ. The DNA for the CDR3 is TGCGCCAGCAGCTTGGAAGGGATGAACACTGAAGCTTTCTTT. Amino acid sequence: CASSLEGMNTEAFF. The full variable domain, in which reference TRBV5-1 and TRBJ1-1 provide the parts outside the CDR3, is KAGVTQTPRYLIKTRGQQVTLSCSPISGHRSVSWYQQTPGQGLQFLFEYFSETQRNKGNFPGRFSGRQFSNSRSEMNVSTLELGDSALYLCASSLEGMNTEAFFGQGTRLTVV.

This sequence joins TRBV5-1 and TRBJ1-3; tentative D call: TRBD1 (5 bases). The CDR3 loop spans 16 amino acids. Trimming cost V 0 bases and J 2 bases, with 12 bases left between them. Germline CDR1 and CDR2: SGHRS and YFSETQ. The CDR3 DNA reads TGCGCCAGCAGCTTGGGATCGGGACTTACTGGAAACACCATATATTTT. Protein product: CASSLGSGLTGNTIYF.

The chain uses TRBV7-9 and TRBJ1-1; D gene ambiguous. V lost 5 bases and J 4 bases, leaving 8 bases between the germline ends. This CDR3 has 12 amino acids. CDR1 is SEHNR, CDR2 FQNEAQ, per germline (reference sequence). The CDR3 DNA reads as TGTGCCAGCAGCCCTCACCCCACTGAAGCTTTCTTT. Its translation: CASSPHPTEAFF.

This clone was observed a single time. The CDR3 DNA follows: TGTGCCAGCAGTATCTTAGGGGGGGGCACTGAAGCTTTCTTT. Amino acids: CASSILGGGTEAFF. The chain joins TRBV6-6 to TRBJ1-1, with D perhaps TRBD1 (6 bases). CDR3 length: 14 amino acids. The germline CDR1 and CDR2 sequences are MNHNY and SVGAGI (reference sequence). V lost 5 bases, J lost 4 bases, and 14 bases lay in between.

The chain uses TRBV11-2 and TRBJ2-3; 8 bases align to TRBD2. This CDR3 contains 16 residues. Germline V gene sequence: CDR1 SGHAT, CDR2 FQNNGV. J was trimmed by 5 bases and V by 5 bases; bases with no gene match: 12. The chain's CDR3 is CASSRPVGTSQDTQYF. The CDR3 nucleotides are TGTGCCAGCAGCCGACCCGTCGGGACTAGTCAAGATACGCAGTATTTT.

The chain is built from TRBV28 and TRBJ1-1; D remains ambiguous. Germline V gives CDR1 MDHEN, CDR2 SYDVKM. V lost 3 bases and J lost 11, with 25 bases in between. The CDR3 consists of 16 residues. The CDR3 region is CASSFVTRGDQVGAFF. The CDR3 region has the DNA TGTGCCAGCAGTTTCGTGACAAGAGGAGACCAAGTTGGGGCTTTCTTT.

Only one count was recorded for this clone. CDR3 sequence reads: CASSLLARTTGELFF. The CDR3 bases are TGTGCCAGCAGCTTACTTGCTAGAACCACCGGGGAGCTGTTTTTT. V and J are TRBV7-2 and TRBJ2-2; D is ambiguous. The CDR3 covers 15 residues. The V end was cut by 2 bases, the J end by 4 bases, with 11 bases between. Germline V CDR1 and CDR2: SGHTA, FQGNSA.

The chain employs TRBV25-1 and TRBJ2-2, with a tentative D call TRBD1 (6 bases). The V end was cut by 6 bases, the J end by 0 bases, with 8 bases between. CDR1 and CDR2 from the germline V gene are MGHDK and SYGVNS. This CDR3 contains 14 residues. Here the CDR3 reads CASRQGSNTGELFF. CDR3 bases: TGTGCCAGCAGACAGGGATCGAACACCGGGGAGCTGTTTTTT.

This clone came up once. This chain links TRBV7-2 with TRBJ2-2, with D possibly matching TRBD2 (6 bases). The CDR3 contains 17 residues. Germline CDR1 reads SGHTA; CDR2 reads FQGNSA. The V end lost 0 bases, the J end lost 4 bases, and 15 bases lay between the germline ends. CDR3 bases: TGTGCCAGCAGCTTAGCGCCCGTCGGGGGACGCACCGGGGAGCTGTTTTTT. Translation: CASSLAPVGGRTGELFF.

This sequence joins TRBV7-2 and TRBJ2-3; D not certain. CDR1 SGHTA and CDR2 FQGNSA come from the germline V gene. Trimming took off 4 bases at V and 9 bases at J, with 11 bases between the two ends. This CDR3 is 12 amino acids long. DNA of the CDR3: TGTGCCAGCAGCTCACCCCGCTTCACGCAGTATTTT. Translating gives CASSSPRFTQYF.

V usage is TRBV5-4 and J usage is TRBJ2-3, with D unresolved. CDR1 SGHNT and CDR2 YYREEE come from the germline V gene (reference sequence). The CDR3 consists of 13 residues. V was clipped by 1 base and J by 2 bases, with 5 bases between them. The CDR3 coding sequence is TGTGCCAGCAGCTTGTTCCCCACAGATACGCAGTATTTT. Residues: CASSLFPTDTQYF.

This clone was recorded once. The rearrangement links TRBV10-3 to TRBJ2-7, with 9 bases matching TRBD1. The CDR3 totals 13 residues. Trimming at V came to 5 bases and at J to 6 bases, leaving 5 bases not matched to a gene. The V gene's germline CDR1 is ENHRY and CDR2 SYGVKD. The CDR3 nucleotides are TGTGCCATCAGTCAGGGGACAGGGTCCGAGCAGTACTTC. Translated, it gives CAISQGTGSEQYF.

The J gene is TRBJ2-2, the V gene TRBV7-9; tentatively, D is TRBD2 (5 bases). CDR3 length: 16 residues. In germline, CDR1 is SEHNR, CDR2 FQNEAQ (reference sequence). V lost 2 bases and J 3 bases, leaving 13 bases between the germline ends. The CDR3 sequence is CASSLSHPGYTGELFF. The CDR3 region has the DNA TGTGCCAGCAGCTTATCCCACCCGGGGTACACCGGGGAGCTGTTTTTT. The variable domain in full, completed from reference TRBV7-9 and TRBJ2-2, reads DTGVSQNPRHKITKRGQNVTFRCDPISEHNRLYWYRQTLGQGPEFLTYFQNEAQLEKSRLLSDRFSAERPKGSFSTLEIQRTEQGDSAMYLCASSLSHPGYTGELFFGEGSRLTVL.

The chain is built from TRBV5-1 and TRBJ2-1, with D perhaps TRBD1 (5 bases). The CDR3 contains 12 residues. CDR1 and CDR2 (germline): SGHRS, YFSETQ. Deletions cut 4 bases from V and 7 bases from J, with 9 bases between. The CDR3 DNA reads TGCGCCAGCAGCCCTAACAGGAATGAGCAGTTCTTC. Protein product: CASSPNRNEQFF.

There are many counts of this clone. The rearrangement links TRBV5-1 to TRBJ2-1; D unresolved. The CDR3 totals 16 residues. CDR1 SGHRS and CDR2 YFSETQ come from the germline V gene. V was shortened by 0 bases and J by 2 bases, with 12 bases between the two germline ends. The CDR3 spells CASSLVSHLTYNEQFF. The DNA for the CDR3 is TGCGCCAGCAGCTTGGTTAGCCACTTAACCTACAATGAGCAGTTCTTC.